The 27 T cell receptor beta chains reported below all come from one sample, sequenced in a study of blood T cell repertoires in COVID-19. Method: immunoSEQ multiplex PCR; TCRdb's copy keeps in-frame clones and lacks some. The sample yields some 210,000 clones, 81% seen once. The sequencing input was PBMCs or T cells enriched from blood (not recorded which). The receptors were sampled from a woman aged 45-59 years with acute COVID-19.

The chain employs TRBV18 and TRBJ2-3; 8 bases are a match to TRBD1. Germline CDR1 KGHSH, CDR2 LQKENI. The V and J ends lost 6 bases and 1 base, in that order; junction bases with no gene match: 3. There are 14 residues in the CDR3. CDR3 in amino acids: CASSQQGGTDTQYF. The CDR3 DNA follows: TGTGCCAGCTCGCAACAGGGGGGCACAGATACGCAGTATTTT. The whole variable domain, filled in from reference TRBV18 and TRBJ2-3, reads NAGVMQNPRHLVRRRGQEARLRCSPMKGHSHVYWYRQLPEEGLKFMVYLQKENIIDESGMPKERFSAEFPKEGPSILRIQQVVRGDSAAYFCASSQQGGTDTQYFGPGTRLTVL.

The rearrangement links TRBV18 to TRBJ2-2; D possibly corresponds to TRBD1 (6 bases). CDR3 length equals 15 residues. The germline gives CDR1 KGHSH, CDR2 LQKENI. V gave up 0 bases and J gave up 4 bases, with 9 bases separating them. The CDR3 loop is CASSPPQGSTGELFF. The DNA for the CDR3 is TGTGCCAGCTCACCACCACAGGGTAGCACCGGGGAGCTGTTTTTT.

There are many counts of this clone. The chain uses TRBV11-2 and TRBJ1-4; tentatively, D is TRBD1 (5 bases). V dropped 0 bases and J dropped 3 bases, with 14 bases sitting between them. CDR1 SGHAT and CDR2 FQNNGV come from the germline V gene. This CDR3 spans 17 amino acids. In nucleotides, the CDR3 is TGTGCCAGCAGCTTAGATGGGGCGCCTGCAGCTAATGAAAAACTGTTTTTT. Its translation: CASSLDGAPAANEKLFF.

The V call is TRBV18, the J call TRBJ2-3; TRBD2 might be the D (5 bases). With 6 bases removed from V and 6 bases from J, the gap between germline ends came to 10 bases. Germline CDR1 reads KGHSH; CDR2 reads LQKENI. This CDR3 is 12 amino acids long. The CDR3 spells CASSVLVDTQYF. CDR3 in DNA: TGTGCCAGCTCCGTACTAGTCGATACGCAGTATTTT.

This chain links TRBV18 with TRBJ1-1; D not certain. The V gene lost 1 base and the J gene lost 4 bases, with 13 bases spanning the gap. The CDR3 spans 15 residues. Germline loops: CDR1 KGHSH, CDR2 LQKENI. DNA of the CDR3: TGTGCCAGCTCACCACTAACAATTGGGAGCACTGAAGCTTTCTTT. Its protein product is CASSPLTIGSTEAFF.

This clone turned up a few times. This chain links TRBV7-3 with TRBJ2-3; 14 nucleotides line up with TRBD2. Germline V gene lookup returns CDR1 SGHTA and CDR2 FQGTGA. This CDR3 is 16 amino acids long. Trimming at V came to 3 bases and at J to 1 base, leaving 0 bases not matched to a gene. The CDR3 bases are TGTGCCAGCAGCTTGGGACTAGCGGGAGGCACAGATACGCAGTATTTT. Protein sequence: CASSLGLAGGTDTQYF.

The chain joins TRBV27 to TRBJ1-5; D might be TRBD1 (6 bases). The germline V and J ends were trimmed by 5 bases and 5 bases, with 13 bases remaining between them. CDR3 size: 14 residues. Germline V gives CDR1 MNHEY, CDR2 SMNVEV (reference sequence). This CDR3 reads CASSARGRHQPQHF. In DNA, the CDR3 is TGTGCCAGCAGTGCCAGGGGCCGGCATCAGCCCCAGCATTTT.

The chain employs TRBV7-9 and TRBJ2-7; TRBD1 matches at 7 bases. Trimming took 5 bases from V and 6 from J; bases not matched to a gene: 4. Germline CDR1 is SEHNR and CDR2 is FQNEAQ (reference sequence). The length of the CDR3 is 12 residues. This chain's CDR3 is CASSQQGTEQYF. CDR3 sequence (DNA): TGTGCCAGCAGCCAACAGGGGACCGAGCAGTACTTC.

V is TRBV5-1 and J is TRBJ2-5, with 13 bases lining up with TRBD2. This CDR3 region has 17 residues. Germline CDR1 and CDR2: SGHRS and YFSETQ. V shed 4 bases and J 2 bases; nucleotides not matched to a gene: 8. The CDR3 loop reads CASSPPGLAGSQETQYF. CDR3 bases: TGCGCCAGCAGCCCACCGGGACTAGCGGGATCACAAGAGACCCAGTACTTC.

This clone was seen a handful of times. The rearrangement uses TRBV3-1 (or the pseudogene TRBV3-2) and TRBJ1-3; 8 nucleotides line up with TRBD1. The V and J ends lost 5 bases and 2 bases, in that order; junction bases with no gene match: 8. The germline gives CDR1 LGHDT, CDR2 YNNKEL (reference sequence). The CDR3 consists of 16 residues. DNA of the CDR3: TGTGCCAGCAGCTCTACGACAGGGGCTACTGGAAACACCATATATTTT. Encoded protein: CASSSTTGATGNTIYF.

The chain recombines TRBV28 with TRBJ2-1; D is undetermined. Between the trimmed V and J ends, which lost 7 bases and 12 bases, there was a span of 10 bases. The CDR3 is 10 amino acids. The germline V gene has CDR1 MDHEN and CDR2 SYDVKM. The CDR3 sequence is CASTRERQFF. The CDR3, as DNA: TGTGCCAGCACCCGTGAGCGGCAGTTCTTC.

The V gene is TRBV28, the J gene TRBJ2-7, with 11 bases matching TRBD1. The length of the CDR3 is 15 residues. V was pared by 1 base and J by 6 bases, with 5 bases of the junction left unmatched. Germline CDR1 reads MDHEN; CDR2 reads SYDVKM. The CDR3 region has the DNA TGTGCCAGCAGTTTATCCGGACAGGGGGCGCGCGAGCAGTACTTC. Protein product: CASSLSGQGAREQYF.

The J gene is TRBJ2-3, the V gene TRBV6-4; D is perhaps TRBD1 (6 bases). The germline gives CDR1 MRHNA, CDR2 SNTAGT. The CDR3 covers 13 residues. Trimming took 3 bases from V and 10 from J, leaving 14 bases between them. CDR3 region: CASSEGASGSQYF. CDR3 nucleotide sequence: TGTGCCAGCAGTGAGGGGGCGTCTGGTTCGCAGTATTTT.

This CDR3 reads CASSIGGWQLDSPLHF. The CDR3 DNA follows: TGTGCCAGTAGTATTGGCGGGTGGCAGCTTGATTCACCCCTCCACTTT. The genes are TRBV19 and TRBJ1-6; no definite D call. Germline V gene sequence: CDR1 LNHDA, CDR2 SQIVND (reference sequence). Trimming left V 3 bases short and J 8 bases short, with 17 bases between. The CDR3 sequence is 16 residues long.

The chain employs TRBV4-1 and TRBJ1-3; D is ambiguous. CDR1 and CDR2 (germline): MGHRA, YSYEKL. Trimming left V 1 base short and J 0 bases short, with 19 bases between. This CDR3 comprises 19 residues. The DNA of the CDR3 is TGCGCCAGCAGCCAAGGGGCCTCTAAGGCAGCCAGCTCTGGAAACACCATATATTTT. Protein product: CASSQGASKAASSGNTIYF.

The chain uses TRBV10-3 and TRBJ2-1, with TRBD2 identical over 7 bases. Germline CDR1 reads ENHRY; CDR2 reads SYGVKD. V trimming: 0 bases; J trimming: 8 bases; junction bases outside the gene matches: 7. This CDR3 has 15 residues. The DNA of the CDR3 is TGTGCCATCAGTGAGTCGGGTCAGCGGGGCGATGAGCAGTTCTTC. It codes for CAISESGQRGDEQFF.

The chain is built from TRBV19 and TRBJ1-5, with 8 nucleotides matching TRBD1. Germline-derived CDR1 and CDR2 are LNHDA and SQIVND (reference sequence). The CDR3 extends over 14 amino acids. After removal of 8 bases from V and 4 bases from J, the junction contained 7 bases not matched to a gene. Written as DNA, the CDR3 is TGTGCCAGTGAGAGGACAGGGAGTAATCAGCCCCAGCATTTT. Residues: CASERTGSNQPQHF.

Here the CDR3 DNA reads TGTGCCAGCAGCTTCTGGGGGGGAAATGAGCAGTTCTTC. Encoded protein: CASSFWGGNEQFF. V and J are TRBV13 and TRBJ2-1, with TRBD2 matching 7 bases. This CDR3 comprises 13 residues. Germline V gene sequence: CDR1 PRHDT, CDR2 FYEKMQ (reference sequence). V dropped 3 bases and J dropped 7; count of bases not matched to a gene: 3.

V and J are TRBV7-6 and TRBJ2-2; TRBD1 agrees at 7 bases. CDR3 size: 16 residues. The germline gives CDR1 SGHVS, CDR2 FNYEAQ. J was trimmed by 4 bases and V by 0 bases; bases with no gene match: 5. The CDR3: CASSLAGPGGTGELFF. The CDR3 coding sequence is TGTGCCAGCAGCTTAGCGGGTCCAGGGGGCACCGGGGAGCTGTTTTTT.

The chain carries TRBV6-5 and TRBJ1-1; tentative D call: TRBD1 (5 bases). Deletions cut 6 bases from V and 4 bases from J, with 12 bases between. Germline-derived CDR1 and CDR2 are MNHEY and SVGAGI. The CDR3 spans 13 residues. CDR3 coding DNA: TGTGCCAGCAGGAGCAGGGTTAGCACTGAAGCTTTCTTT. This sequence encodes CASRSRVSTEAFF.

The V gene is TRBV2, the J gene TRBJ1-4; 10 nucleotides agree with TRBD1. This CDR3 comprises 15 residues. V trimming: 7 bases; J trimming: 6 bases; junction bases outside the gene matches: 8. Germline V CDR1 and CDR2: SNHLY, FYNNEI. The CDR3 DNA reads as TGTGCCAGCAAGCGGTTCGGGACAGGGGATGAAAAACTGTTTTTT. Translation gives CASKRFGTGDEKLFF.

The chain joins TRBV15 to TRBJ1-1; D unresolved. CDR3 size: 13 residues. Trimming pared 5 bases from V and 6 bases from J, leaving 13 bases between. CDR1 and CDR2 (germline): LNHNV, YYDKDF (reference sequence). CDR3 region: CATSRGSLAEAFF. The CDR3 nucleotides read TGTGCCACCAGCCGGGGTTCTCTCGCTGAAGCTTTCTTT.

This rearrangement joins TRBV6-1 to TRBJ2-3; D is possibly TRBD1 (6 bases). From germline, CDR1 is MNHNS and CDR2 SASEGT. The length of the CDR3 is 15 residues. V lost 4 bases and J lost 2, with 13 bases in between. In DNA, the CDR3 is TGTGCCAGCAGTGCCCTGAGGGGGACCACAGATACGCAGTATTTT. This gives the protein CASSALRGTTDTQYF.

This clone was seen repeatedly, ten times or more. The chain combines TRBV9 with TRBJ2-3; 8 bases fit TRBD2. J gave up 2 bases and V 4 bases, and 6 bases lay outside the gene matches. The CDR3 extends over 15 amino acids. CDR1 and CDR2 (germline): SGDLS, YYNGEE. The CDR3 sequence is CASSTLAGDTDTQYF. The CDR3 coding sequence is TGTGCCAGCAGCACCCTAGCGGGTGACACAGATACGCAGTATTTT.

The chain is built from TRBV10-1 and TRBJ2-6; maybe TRBD1 (5 bases). This CDR3 is built from 15 residues. Germline-derived CDR1 and CDR2 are WNHNN and SYGVQD (reference sequence). The ends were cut back, 6 bases at V and 0 bases at J, with 9 bases in the middle. DNA for the CDR3: TGCGCCAGCAGAGTACAGGTCTCTGGGGCCAACGTCCTGACTTTC. It encodes CASRVQVSGANVLTF.

This clone was observed a handful of times. The chain employs TRBV5-1 and TRBJ2-1; D might be TRBD2 (6 bases). The V and J ends lost 5 bases and 6 bases respectively, with 15 bases between them. CDR3 length equals 14 residues. Germline V gives CDR1 SGHRS, CDR2 YFSETQ. CDR3 amino acids: CASSSGVHSNEQFF. In DNA, the CDR3 is TGCGCCAGCAGTTCGGGGGTCCACTCCAATGAGCAGTTCTTC. The whole variable domain, remainder taken from reference TRBV5-1 and TRBJ2-1, is KAGVTQTPRYLIKTRGQQVTLSCSPISGHRSVSWYQQTPGQGLQFLFEYFSETQRNKGNFPGRFSGRQFSNSRSEMNVSTLELGDSALYLCASSSGVHSNEQFFGPGTRLTVL.

This rearrangement joins TRBV12-5 to TRBJ2-7; 9 bases agree with TRBD2. Germline V CDR1 and CDR2: LGHNT, FRNRAP. The CDR3 runs to 15 residues. V lost 1 base, J lost 2 bases, and 3 bases stayed unmatched. The CDR3 region is CASGLERGAPYEQYF. The CDR3 nucleotides are TGTGCTAGTGGTTTGGAGCGGGGGGCACCCTACGAGCAGTACTTC.